The 3 T cell receptor beta chains reported below all come from one sample, sequenced in a study of prognosis after radiotherapy for stage I lung cancer. Using two-round multiplex PCR, the authors amplified TCR beta CDR3 from genomic DNA. Primers specific to each TRBV and TRBJ gene drove first-round PCR. TCRdb ran MiXCR on the multiplex PCR reads and lists one entry per CDR3 protein. The data hold around 13,000 distinct CDR3 sequences, with 25% to 30% observed a single time. This material consisted of PBMCs, taken before or after stereotactic body radiation therapy (not recorded which). These receptor sequences come from a donor aged 50 or older with non-small cell lung cancer.

This clonotype turned up a few times. V is TRBV5-4 and J is TRBJ2-1; TRBD1 aligns across 7 bases. The CDR3 is made up of 17 amino acids. Unmatched junction bases numbered 11, after V lost 4 bases and J lost 1 base. Per the germline V gene, CDR1 is SGHNT and CDR2 is YYREEE (reference sequence). In DNA form, the CDR3 reads TGTGCCAGCAGCCCACAAACAGGGGTTATGTCCTACAATGAGCAGTTCTTC. Translation: CASSPQTGVMSYNEQFF.

This clonotype was detected many times. J is TRBJ2-1 and V is TRBV2; D possibly corresponds to TRBD2 (5 bases). This CDR3 region has 12 residues. The germline gives CDR1 SNHLY, CDR2 FYNNEI. Trimming shortened V by 7 bases and J by 8 bases, and 12 bases separated the two germline ends. CDR3: CASNPEGYEQFF. As DNA, the CDR3 is TGTGCCAGCAACCCTGAGGGTTATGAGCAGTTCTTC.

In its sample, this clonotype ranks as medium-sized. The chain links TRBV6-2 or TRBV6-3 to TRBJ2-7; D possibly corresponds to TRBD2 (5 bases). The CDR3 spans 12 residues. Trimming removed 5 bases at V and 4 bases at J, with 9 bases between. CDR1 is MNHEY, CDR2 SVGEGT, per germline. The CDR3 is CASSERGYEQYF. The DNA for the CDR3 is TGTGCCAGCAGTGAACGGGGTTACGAGCAGTACTTC.